The 20 T cell receptor beta chains below come from one sample, sequenced in a study of graft-versus-host responses after intestinal transplantation. Profiled with immunoSEQ multiplex PCR; TCRdb holds only in-frame clones, not every one. Among some 19,000 clones listed, about a third were seen once. Sequenced material: alloreactive CD4+ T cells from a mixed lymphocyte reaction culture, taken before transplantation. Subset here: CFSE-low proliferating T cells sorted from approximately 6-day pre-transplant mixed lymphocyte reaction (GvH or HvG direction). These receptors were obtained from a human patient who was an organ donor for intestinal transplantation.

There are a few counts of this clone. The chain uses TRBV20-1 and TRBJ2-3; D not certain. The CDR3 extends over 10 amino acids. CDR1 and CDR2 from the germline V gene are DFQATT and SNEGSKA (reference sequence). V was trimmed by 4 bases and J by 4 bases, leaving 3 bases between them. The CDR3 DNA is TGCAGTGCTAAATCAGATACGCAGTATTTT. Translating gives CSAKSDTQYF.

V is TRBV5-4 and J is TRBJ2-7; 7 nucleotides match TRBD1. The V and J ends lost 0 bases and 0 bases, in that order; junction bases with no gene match: 6. CDR3 length equals 16 residues. The germline V gene has CDR1 SGHNT and CDR2 YYREEE (reference sequence). CDR3 DNA: TGTGCCAGCAGCTTGGGGGGACAGAGGAGCTCCTACGAGCAGTACTTC. This gives the protein CASSLGGQRSSYEQYF.

Sample share makes this clone medium-sized. The rearrangement joins TRBV6-5 to TRBJ1-1; TRBD1 might be the D (6 bases). The CDR3 extends over 14 amino acids. Trimming pared 6 bases from V and 5 bases from J, leaving 16 bases between. Germline V gene sequence: CDR1 MNHEY, CDR2 SVGAGI. CDR3 amino acids: CASSQSGGRTEAFF. Written as DNA, the CDR3 is TGTGCCAGCAGCCAGTCGGGGGGCAGGACTGAAGCTTTCTTT.

The chain employs TRBV23-1 and TRBJ1-1, with no clear D. TRBV23-1 is annotated as an ORF whose role is uncertain. The CDR3 is 14 residues long. As DNA, the CDR3 is TGCGGGGCAAGGGAGTTCCAAAGACTCACTGAAGCTTTCTTT. Its protein product is CGAREFQRLTEAFF.

The table lists this clone with a few counts. The J gene is TRBJ1-5, the V gene TRBV7-3; D gene ambiguous. The CDR3 is made up of 13 amino acids. V lost 4 bases, J lost 8 bases, and 12 bases lay in between. CDR1 is SGHTA and CDR2 is FQGTGA in the germline V gene. Written as DNA, the CDR3 is TGTGCCAGCAGCTCCTTTACTGGGGAGCCCCAGCATTTT. It yields the protein CASSSFTGEPQHF.

The chain joins TRBV5-1 to TRBJ2-7, with TRBD1 matching over 9 bases. V lost 4 bases and J lost 0; bases outside the gene matches: 5. Germline assignment: CDR1 SGHRS and CDR2 YFSETQ. The CDR3 totals 15 residues. CDR3 in DNA: TGCGCCAGCAGCCTAGGGACAGGGACCTCCTACGAGCAGTACTTC. Its protein is CASSLGTGTSYEQYF.

In this sample, this clone turned up a few times. The chain joins TRBV7-9 to TRBJ2-3; 8 nucleotides match TRBD1. The germline CDR1 and CDR2 sequences are SEHNR and FQNEAQ (reference sequence). After removal of 5 bases from V and 3 bases from J, the junction contained 7 bases not matched to a gene. This CDR3 spans 15 amino acids. The CDR3 DNA reads as TGTGCCAGCAGCCCCTGGACAGGGCGGACAGATACGCAGTATTTT. Its translation: CASSPWTGRTDTQYF.

In its sample, this clone was seen a few times. The CDR3 protein is CASSRGNEQFF. As DNA, the CDR3 is TGTGCCAGCAGTCGTGGCAATGAGCAGTTCTTC. The V gene is TRBV11-3, the J gene TRBJ2-1, with unresolved D. V lost 6 bases, J lost 6 bases, and 6 bases lay in between. Germline CDR1 reads SGHNT; CDR2 reads YENEEA. The CDR3 length is 11 residues.

This clone has a handful of counts. The V gene is TRBV2, the J gene TRBJ2-2; 10 bases line up with TRBD2. Germline V gene sequence: CDR1 SNHLY, CDR2 FYNNEI. Losses at the gene ends were 8 bases for V and 3 bases for J; bases not matched to a gene: 3. The length of the CDR3 is 14 residues. The CDR3 region has the DNA TGTGCCAGCCGTGGACTAGCGGACACCGGGGAGCTGTTTTTT. Translation: CASRGLADTGELFF. Filled out from reference TRBV2 and TRBJ2-2, the complete variable domain reads EPEVTQTPSHQVTQMGQEVILRCVPISNHLYFYWYRQILGQKVEFLVSFYNNEISEKSEIFDDQFSVERPDGSNFTLKIRSTKLEDSAMYFCASRGLADTGELFFGEGSRLTVL.

The table lists this clone with a few counts. The chain joins TRBV11-3 to TRBJ1-1; D is ambiguous. CDR1 is SGHNT, CDR2 YENEEA, per germline. With 1 base removed from V and 11 bases from J, the gap between germline ends came to 14 bases. The CDR3 extends over 13 amino acids. CDR3 DNA sequence: TGTGCCAGCAGCTTAGGGAGGACGGGTCTGGCTTTCTTT. This codes for CASSLGRTGLAFF.

This clone was found a few times. V and J are TRBV6-1 and TRBJ1-5; no firm D call. With 2 bases removed from V and 5 bases from J, the gap between germline ends came to 10 bases. The V gene's germline CDR1 is MNHNS and CDR2 SASEGT. The CDR3 covers 14 residues. The CDR3: CASSESLVYQPQHF. The CDR3 DNA is TGTGCCAGCAGTGAAAGTCTAGTTTATCAGCCCCAGCATTTT.

V and J are TRBV10-3 and TRBJ2-5; maybe TRBD1 (6 bases). Trimming removed 4 bases from V and 5 bases from J, with 11 bases in between. The germline V gene has CDR1 ENHRY and CDR2 SYGVKD. This CDR3 spans 13 amino acids. The CDR3 sequence is CAISATGPETQYF. CDR3 in DNA: TGTGCCATCAGTGCAACAGGGCCGGAGACCCAGTACTTC.

In its sample, this clone was seen a few times. The chain carries TRBV7-8 and TRBJ2-7, with a weak D call TRBD2 (5 bases). This CDR3 has 13 residues. In germline, CDR1 is SGHVS, CDR2 FQNEAQ. V lost 5 bases and J lost 0, with 8 bases in between. This CDR3 reads CASSLRDSYEQYF. DNA for the CDR3: TGTGCCAGCAGCCTCCGGGACTCCTACGAGCAGTACTTC.

This clone is medium-sized. J is TRBJ1-3 and V is TRBV7-9, with no clear D. Germline CDR1 SEHNR, CDR2 FQNEAQ (reference sequence). V was shortened by 5 bases and J by 4 bases, with 9 bases between the two germline ends. The CDR3 is 13 residues long. CDR3 coding DNA: TGTGCCAGCAGCCTAGAAGGGGGAAACACCATATATTTT. Translation gives CASSLEGGNTIYF.

The chain combines TRBV27 with TRBJ2-1; unclear D gene. Trimming cost V 0 bases and J 5 bases, with 5 bases left between them. The CDR3 loop spans 13 amino acids. Germline lookup yields CDR1 MNHEY and CDR2 SMNVEV (reference sequence). The CDR3 loop is CASSLSINNEQFF. CDR3 DNA sequence: TGTGCCAGCAGTTTATCAATAAACAATGAGCAGTTCTTC.

This clone is medium-sized in the sample. The rearrangement uses TRBV7-9 and TRBJ1-4; D is unresolved. Germline V gene lookup returns CDR1 SEHNR and CDR2 FQNEAQ (reference sequence). The CDR3 is made up of 18 amino acids. V was pared by 1 base and J by 3 bases, with 18 bases between. CDR3 coding DNA: TGTGCCAGCAGCTTAGTAGTTTTATATGGGAGTGCTAATGAAAAACTGTTTTTT. This sequence encodes CASSLVVLYGSANEKLFF.

This clone was counted between two and nine times. V and J are TRBV6-6 and TRBJ2-5; D is perhaps TRBD2 (5 bases). Trimming removed 9 bases at V and 2 bases at J, with 10 bases between. The CDR3 spans 12 residues. Looked up from germline, CDR1 is MNHNY and CDR2 is SVGAGI (reference sequence). CDR3 nucleotides: TGTGCCAGTTCGGGGAGTCAAGAGACCCAGTACTTC. It codes for CASSGSQETQYF.

This sequence joins TRBV4-1 and TRBJ1-4, with D uncertain. Germline assignment: CDR1 MGHRA and CDR2 YSYEKL. The germline V and J ends were trimmed by 1 base and 5 bases, with 11 bases remaining between them. This CDR3 is built from 15 residues. The CDR3 DNA sequence: TGCGCCAGCAGCCAAGTCCCGGGAAAAAATGAAAAACTGTTTTTT. This gives the protein CASSQVPGKNEKLFF.

The V and J genes are TRBV7-2 and TRBJ2-5; the match to TRBD2 covers 9 bases. The CDR3 covers 16 residues. CDR1 is SGHTA, CDR2 FQGNSA, per germline. Unmatched junction bases numbered 9, after V lost 2 bases and J lost 5 bases. The CDR3 DNA reads TGTGCCAGCAGCTTACCAAGCGGGAGGATCAGGGAGACCCAGTACTTC. Its translation is CASSLPSGRIRETQYF.

This chain connects TRBV10-3 to TRBJ1-2, with D possibly being TRBD1 (5 bases). Germline CDR1 reads ENHRY; CDR2 reads SYGVKD. The CDR3 covers 14 residues. Between the trimmed V and J ends, which lost 5 bases and 2 bases, there was a span of 12 bases. CDR3 amino acids: CAISSTASNYGYTF. The CDR3 DNA reads as TGTGCCATCAGTTCGACAGCCTCAAACTATGGCTACACCTTC.